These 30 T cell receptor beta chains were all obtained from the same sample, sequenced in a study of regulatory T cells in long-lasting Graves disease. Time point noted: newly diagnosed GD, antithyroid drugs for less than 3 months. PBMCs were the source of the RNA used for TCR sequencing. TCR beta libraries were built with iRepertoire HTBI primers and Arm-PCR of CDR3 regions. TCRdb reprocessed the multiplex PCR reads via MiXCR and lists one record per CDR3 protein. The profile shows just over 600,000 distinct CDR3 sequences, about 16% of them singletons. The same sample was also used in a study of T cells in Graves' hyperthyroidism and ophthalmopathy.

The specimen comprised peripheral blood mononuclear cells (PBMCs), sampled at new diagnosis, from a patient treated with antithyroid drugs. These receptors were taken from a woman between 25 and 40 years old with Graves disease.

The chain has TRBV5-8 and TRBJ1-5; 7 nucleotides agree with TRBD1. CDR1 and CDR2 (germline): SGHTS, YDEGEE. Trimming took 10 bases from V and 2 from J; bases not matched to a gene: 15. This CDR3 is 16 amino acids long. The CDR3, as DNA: TGTGCCGGCAACTTATACAGGGGTTCGGGCAATCAGCCCCAGCATTTT. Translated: CAGNLYRGSGNQPQHF.

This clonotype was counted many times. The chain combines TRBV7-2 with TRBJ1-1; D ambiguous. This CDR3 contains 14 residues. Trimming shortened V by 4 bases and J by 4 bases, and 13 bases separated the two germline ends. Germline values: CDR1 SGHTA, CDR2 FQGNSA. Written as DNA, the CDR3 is TGTGCCAGCAGCTCCTCAGCGGCAGGCACTGAAGCTTTCTTT. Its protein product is CASSSSAAGTEAFF. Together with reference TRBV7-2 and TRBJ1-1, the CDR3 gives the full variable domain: GAGVSQSPSNKVTEKGKDVELRCDPISGHTALYWYRQSLGQGLEFLIYFQGNSAPDKSGLPSDRFSAERTGGSVSTLTIQRTQQEDSAVYLCASSSSAAGTEAFFGQGTRLTVV.

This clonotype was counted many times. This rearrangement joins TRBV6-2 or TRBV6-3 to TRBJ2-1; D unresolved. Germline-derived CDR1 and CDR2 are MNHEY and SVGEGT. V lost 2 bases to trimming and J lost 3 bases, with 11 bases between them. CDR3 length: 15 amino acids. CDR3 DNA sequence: TGTGCCAGCAGTTACGTGGAGTCAGTCTACAATGAGCAGTTCTTC. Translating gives CASSYVESVYNEQFF.

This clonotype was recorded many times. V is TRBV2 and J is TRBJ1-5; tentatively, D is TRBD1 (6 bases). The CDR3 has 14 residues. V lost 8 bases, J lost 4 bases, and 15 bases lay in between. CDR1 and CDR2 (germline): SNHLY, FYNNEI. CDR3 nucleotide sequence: TGTGCCAGCGGGCCGGGGGCTCTTAATCAGCCCCAGCATTTT. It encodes CASGPGALNQPQHF.

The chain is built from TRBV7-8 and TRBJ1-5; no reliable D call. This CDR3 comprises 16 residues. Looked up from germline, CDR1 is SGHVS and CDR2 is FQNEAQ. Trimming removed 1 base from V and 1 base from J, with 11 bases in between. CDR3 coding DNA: TGTGCCAGCAGCTTAGGGGCCAAGACCAGCAATCAGCCCCAGCATTTT. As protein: CASSLGAKTSNQPQHF.

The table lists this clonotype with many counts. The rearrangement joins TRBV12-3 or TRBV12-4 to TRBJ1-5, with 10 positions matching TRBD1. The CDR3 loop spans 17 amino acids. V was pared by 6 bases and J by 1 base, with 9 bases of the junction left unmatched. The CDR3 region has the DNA TGTGCCAGCAGGGGCGGGACAGGGGTGACAAGCAATCAGCCCCAGCATTTT. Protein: CASRGGTGVTSNQPQHF.

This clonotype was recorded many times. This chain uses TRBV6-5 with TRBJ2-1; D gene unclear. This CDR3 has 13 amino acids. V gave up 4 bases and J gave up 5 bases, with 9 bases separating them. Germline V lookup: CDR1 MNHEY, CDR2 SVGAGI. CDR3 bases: TGTGCCAGCAGTTTCAACGCCGACAATGAGCAGTTCTTC. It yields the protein CASSFNADNEQFF.

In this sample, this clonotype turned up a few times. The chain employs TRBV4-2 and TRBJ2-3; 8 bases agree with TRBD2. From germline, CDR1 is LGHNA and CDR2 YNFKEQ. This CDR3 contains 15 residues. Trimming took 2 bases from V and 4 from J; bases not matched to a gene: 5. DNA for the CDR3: TGTGCCAGCAGCCAAAAGGGACTAGAGGCAGATACGCAGTATTTT. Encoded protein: CASSQKGLEADTQYF.

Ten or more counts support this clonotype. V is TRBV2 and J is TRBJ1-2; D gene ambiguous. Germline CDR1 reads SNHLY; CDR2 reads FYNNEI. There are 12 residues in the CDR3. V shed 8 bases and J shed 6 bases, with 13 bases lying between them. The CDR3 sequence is CASVGGSDGYTF. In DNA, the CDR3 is TGTGCCAGCGTCGGAGGATCCGATGGCTACACCTTC.

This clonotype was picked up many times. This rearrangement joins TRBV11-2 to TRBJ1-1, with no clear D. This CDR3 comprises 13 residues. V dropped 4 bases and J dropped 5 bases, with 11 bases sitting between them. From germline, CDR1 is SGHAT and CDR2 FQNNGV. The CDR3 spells CASSSQFLTEAFF. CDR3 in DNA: TGTGCCAGCAGCTCACAATTCTTGACTGAAGCTTTCTTT.

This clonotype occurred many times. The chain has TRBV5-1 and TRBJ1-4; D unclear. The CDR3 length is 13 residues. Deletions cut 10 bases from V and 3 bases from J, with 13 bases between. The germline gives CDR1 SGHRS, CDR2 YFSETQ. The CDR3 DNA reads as TGCGCCTCCGGACGATGGGCTAATGAAAAACTGTTTTTT. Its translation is CASGRWANEKLFF.

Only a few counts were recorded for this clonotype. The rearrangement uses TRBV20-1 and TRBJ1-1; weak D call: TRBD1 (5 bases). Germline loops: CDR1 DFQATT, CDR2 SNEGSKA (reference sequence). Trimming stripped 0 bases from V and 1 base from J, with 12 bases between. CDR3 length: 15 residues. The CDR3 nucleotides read TGCAGTGCTAGAGAATCGGGGGTGGGGAACACTGAAGCTTTCTTT. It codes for CSARESGVGNTEAFF.

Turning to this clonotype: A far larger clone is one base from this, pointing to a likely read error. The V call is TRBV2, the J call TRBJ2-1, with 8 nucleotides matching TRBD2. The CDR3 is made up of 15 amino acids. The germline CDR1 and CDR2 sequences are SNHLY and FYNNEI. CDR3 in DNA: TGTGCCGGCAGCGAATCGGGGGGGCACGGCAATGAGCAGTTCTTC. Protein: CAGSESGGHGNEQFF. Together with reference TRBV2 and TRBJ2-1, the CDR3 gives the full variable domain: EPEVTQTPSHQVTQMGQEVILRCVPISNHLYFYWYRQILGQKVEFLVSFYNNEISEKSEIFDDQFSVERPDGSNFTLKIRSTKLEDSAMYFCAGSESGGHGNEQFFGPGTRLTVL.

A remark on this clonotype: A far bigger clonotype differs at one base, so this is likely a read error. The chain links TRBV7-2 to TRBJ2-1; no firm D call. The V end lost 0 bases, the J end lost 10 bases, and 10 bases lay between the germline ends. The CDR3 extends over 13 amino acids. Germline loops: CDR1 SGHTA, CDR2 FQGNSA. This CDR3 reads CASSLALYYEQFF. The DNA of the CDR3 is TGTGCCAGCAGCTTAGCACTTTACTACGAGCAGTTCTTC.

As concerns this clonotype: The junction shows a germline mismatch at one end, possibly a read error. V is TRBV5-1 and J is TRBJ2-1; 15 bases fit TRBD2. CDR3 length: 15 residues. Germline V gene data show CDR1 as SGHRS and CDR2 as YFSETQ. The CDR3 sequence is CASSLGLAGGPEQFF. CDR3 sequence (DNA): TGTGCCAGCAGCTTGGGACTAGCGGGAGGACCCGAGCAGTTCTTC.

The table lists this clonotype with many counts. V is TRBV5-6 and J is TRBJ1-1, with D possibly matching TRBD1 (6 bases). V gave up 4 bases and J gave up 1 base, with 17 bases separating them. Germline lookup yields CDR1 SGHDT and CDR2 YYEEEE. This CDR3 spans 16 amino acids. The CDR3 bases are TGTGCCAGCAGCCCTGGGACAAGGGGGGCGAACACTGAAGCTTTCTTT. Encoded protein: CASSPGTRGANTEAFF.

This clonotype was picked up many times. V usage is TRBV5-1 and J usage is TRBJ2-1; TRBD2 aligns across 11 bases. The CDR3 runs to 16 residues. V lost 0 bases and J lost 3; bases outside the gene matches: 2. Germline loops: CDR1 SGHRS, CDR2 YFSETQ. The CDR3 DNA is TGCGCCAGCAGCTTGGTAGCGGGAGGGAACTACAATGAGCAGTTCTTC. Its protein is CASSLVAGGNYNEQFF.

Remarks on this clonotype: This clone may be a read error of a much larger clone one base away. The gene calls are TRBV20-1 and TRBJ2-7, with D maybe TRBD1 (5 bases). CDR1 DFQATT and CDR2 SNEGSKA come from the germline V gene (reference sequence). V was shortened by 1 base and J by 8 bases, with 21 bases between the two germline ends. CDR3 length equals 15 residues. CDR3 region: CSARAWPGPNIKQYF. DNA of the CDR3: TGCAGTGCTAGAGCCTGGCCAGGGCCTAACATCAAGCAGTACTTC.

The CDR3 protein is CAILRDLMNTEAFF. Written as DNA, the CDR3 is TGTGCCATCTTACGGGACCTCATGAACACTGAAGCTTTCTTT. The V and J genes are TRBV28 and TRBJ1-1; weak D call: TRBD1 (5 bases). The length of the CDR3 is 14 residues. CDR1 and CDR2 from the germline V gene are MDHEN and SYDVKM. V was clipped by 10 bases and J by 0 bases, with 15 bases between them.

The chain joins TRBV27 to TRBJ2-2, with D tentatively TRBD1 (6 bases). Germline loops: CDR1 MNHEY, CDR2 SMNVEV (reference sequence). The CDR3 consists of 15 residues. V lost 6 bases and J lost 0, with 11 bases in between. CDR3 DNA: TGTGCCAGCAGCGAAAGGACAGCGAACACCGGGGAGCTGTTTTTT. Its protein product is CASSERTANTGELFF.

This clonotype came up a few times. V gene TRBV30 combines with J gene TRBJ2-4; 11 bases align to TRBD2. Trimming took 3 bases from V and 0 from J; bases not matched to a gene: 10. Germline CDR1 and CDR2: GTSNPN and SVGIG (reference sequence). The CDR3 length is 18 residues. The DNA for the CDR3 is TGTGCCTGGAGGTTAGCGGGAGGGCCTCTCCTAGCCAAAAACATTCAGTACTTC. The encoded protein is CAWRLAGGPLLAKNIQYF.

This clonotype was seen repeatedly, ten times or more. The CDR3 nucleotides are TGTGCCAGCAGCTTACGTCAGACTAGCGGGAGGATTGGAGAGCAGTTCTTC. Its translation is CASSLRQTSGRIGEQFF. The chain links TRBV11-2 to TRBJ2-1; 13 bases are a match to TRBD2. After removal of 2 bases from V and 10 bases from J, the junction contained 11 bases not matched to a gene. This CDR3 comprises 17 residues. Germline CDR1 is SGHAT and CDR2 is FQNNGV.

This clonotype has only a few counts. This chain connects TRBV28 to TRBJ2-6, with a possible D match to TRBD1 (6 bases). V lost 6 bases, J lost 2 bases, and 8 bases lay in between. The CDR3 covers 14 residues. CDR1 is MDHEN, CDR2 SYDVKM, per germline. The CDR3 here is CASRAGAGANVLTF. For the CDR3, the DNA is TGTGCCAGCAGAGCAGGGGCTGGGGCCAACGTCCTGACTTTC.

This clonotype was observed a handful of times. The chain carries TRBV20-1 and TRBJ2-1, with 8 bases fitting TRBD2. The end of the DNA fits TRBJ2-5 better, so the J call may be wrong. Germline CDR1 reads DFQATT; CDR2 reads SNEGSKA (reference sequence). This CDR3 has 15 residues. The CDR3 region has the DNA TGCAGTGCTAGTTGGCCGGGAGGGCCGTTGGAGACCCAGTACTTC. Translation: CSASWPGGPLETQYF.

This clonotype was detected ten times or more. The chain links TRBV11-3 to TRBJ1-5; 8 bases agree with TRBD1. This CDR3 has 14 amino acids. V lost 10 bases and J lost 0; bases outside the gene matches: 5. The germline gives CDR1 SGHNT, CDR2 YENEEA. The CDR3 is CATNRGFSNQPQHF. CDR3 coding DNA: TGTGCCACCAACAGGGGGTTTAGCAATCAGCCCCAGCATTTT.

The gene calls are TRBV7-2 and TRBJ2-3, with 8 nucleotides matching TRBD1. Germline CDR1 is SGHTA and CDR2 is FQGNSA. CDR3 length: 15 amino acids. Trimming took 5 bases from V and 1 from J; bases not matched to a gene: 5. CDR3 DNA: TGTGCCAGCAGCCGACAGGGGTTCCGCACAGATACGCAGTATTTT. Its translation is CASSRQGFRTDTQYF.

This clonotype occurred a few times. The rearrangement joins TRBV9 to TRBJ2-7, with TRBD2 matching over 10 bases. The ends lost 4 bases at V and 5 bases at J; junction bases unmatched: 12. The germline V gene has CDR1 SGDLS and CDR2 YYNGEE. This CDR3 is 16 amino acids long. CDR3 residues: CASSRSGASGGDEQYF. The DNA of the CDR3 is TGTGCCAGCAGCCGATCGGGGGCTAGCGGGGGAGACGAGCAGTACTTC.

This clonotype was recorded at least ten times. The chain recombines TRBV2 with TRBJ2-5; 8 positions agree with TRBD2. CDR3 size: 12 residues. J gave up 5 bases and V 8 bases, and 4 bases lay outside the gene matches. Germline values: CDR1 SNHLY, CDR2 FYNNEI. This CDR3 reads CASAGGRETQYF. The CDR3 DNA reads TGTGCCAGCGCGGGCGGGAGGGAGACCCAGTACTTC.

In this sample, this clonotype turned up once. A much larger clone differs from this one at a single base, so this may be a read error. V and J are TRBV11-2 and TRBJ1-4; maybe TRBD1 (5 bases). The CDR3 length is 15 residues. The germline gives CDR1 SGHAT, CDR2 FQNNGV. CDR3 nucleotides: TGTGCCAGCAGCCCGCGTTTGGGGGAGAATGAAAAACTGCTTTTT. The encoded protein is CASSPRLGENEKLLF.

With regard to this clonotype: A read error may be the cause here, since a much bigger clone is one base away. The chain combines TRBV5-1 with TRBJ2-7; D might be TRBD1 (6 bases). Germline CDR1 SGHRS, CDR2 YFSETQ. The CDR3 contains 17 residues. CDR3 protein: CASSLSPGTSYLYGQYF. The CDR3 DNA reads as TGCGCCAGCAGCTTGAGCCCCGGGACATCCTACCTCTACGGGCAGTACTTC.